This T cell receptor (beta chain) emerged from a study of post-analysis software for immune sequencing data. Study details: Relapsing-remitting, secondary progressive and progressive-relapsing forms made up the multiple sclerosis disease courses.

Unique molecular identifiers were present in the TCR beta cDNA libraries. The T cell input of about 0.9 to 11 million gave about half a million cDNA molecules. TCRdb analysed the PCR reads with MiXCR anew, one entry per CDR3 protein. The repertoire holds about 400,000 distinct CDR3 sequences, with roughly 35% as singletons. Regarding the study as a whole: People with multiple sclerosis had a significantly lower normalized Chao1 diversity than controls did. Elevated frequency relative to controls characterized several TRBV segments in patients, TRBV5-6, TRBV5-1 and TRBV20-1 among them.

Of note for this clonotype: Its matching antigen is unknown.

The germline V gene encodes CDR1 SQVTM and CDR2 ANQGSEA. CDR3 length equals 13 residues. V was pared by 7 bases and J by 8 bases, with 18 bases between. The rearrangement uses TRBV29-1 and TRBJ1-3; possibly TRBD1 for D (6 bases). This TCR was recovered from a girl aged 5-17 years with multiple sclerosis. Input material: blood. CDR3 sequence reads: CSAQDREVDTIYF. The CDR3 DNA reads TGCAGCGCACAGGACAGAGAGGTGGACACCATATATTTT.